The entry below gives a single TCR beta chain sequence along with its context. The sample originates from a study of T cells after somatic rescue of genetic block. Germline CDR1 reads MNHNS; CDR2 reads SASEGT. V lost 7 bases to trimming and J lost 14 bases, with 9 bases between them. The CDR3 runs 9 residues. Data came from immunoSEQ multiplex PCR; TCRdb stores just in-frame clones and leaves some out. The data contain about 110,000 clones, about nine tenths of them seen just once; the ten biggest clones take up roughly 1.4%. The TCR comes from a woman aged 18-35 years. Material: peripheral blood mononuclear cells (PBMCs). The V and J genes are TRBV6-1 and TRBJ2-1, with D unresolved. The CDR3 here is CASKESEFF. The CDR3 DNA reads TGTGCCAGCAAGGAGAGTGAGTTCTTC.